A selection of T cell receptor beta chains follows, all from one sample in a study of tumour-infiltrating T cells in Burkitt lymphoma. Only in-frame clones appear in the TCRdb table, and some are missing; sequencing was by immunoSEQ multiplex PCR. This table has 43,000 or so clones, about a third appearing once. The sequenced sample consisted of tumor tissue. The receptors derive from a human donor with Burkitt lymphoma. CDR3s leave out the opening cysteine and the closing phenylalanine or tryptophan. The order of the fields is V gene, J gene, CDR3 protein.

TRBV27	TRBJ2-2	ASSSVQRGGPGELF
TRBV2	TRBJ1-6	ASRRDPSYNSPLH
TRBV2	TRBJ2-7	ASSVREVN
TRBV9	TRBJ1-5	ASSAGQGGEPQH
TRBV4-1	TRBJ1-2	ASSQDRGNYGYT
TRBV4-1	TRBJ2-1	ASSHGANEQF
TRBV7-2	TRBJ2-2	ASSLQVSGTGELF
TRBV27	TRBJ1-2	ASGSVGGYT
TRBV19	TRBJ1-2	ASSMAPGGNYGYT
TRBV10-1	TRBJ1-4	ASRAGQGEYEKLF
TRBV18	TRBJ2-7	ASSPDRYEQY
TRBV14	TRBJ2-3	ASSPWTGTRDTQY
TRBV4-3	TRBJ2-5	ASSWAGVQETQY
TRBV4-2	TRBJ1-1	ASSQGTGTGREAF
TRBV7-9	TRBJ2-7	ASSLAHYEQY
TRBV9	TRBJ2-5	ASSVGGSNQGTQY
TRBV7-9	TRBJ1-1	ASSLHRGNTEAF
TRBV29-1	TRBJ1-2	SVASGAVGGYT
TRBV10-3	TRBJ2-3	AIKTGREPDTQY
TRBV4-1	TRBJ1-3	ASSQGSASGNTIY
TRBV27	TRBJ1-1	ASSLGGGHTEAF
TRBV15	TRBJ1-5	ATSARDTDQPQH
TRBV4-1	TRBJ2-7	ASSPGQGDYEQY
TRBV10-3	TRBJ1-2	AISEELGVSAYGYT
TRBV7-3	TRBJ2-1	ASSLTGDSEQF
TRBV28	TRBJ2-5	ASSFPSGGETQY
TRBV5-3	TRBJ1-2	ARGVRPRNYGYT
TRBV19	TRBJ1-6	ASSIRGGSYNSPLH
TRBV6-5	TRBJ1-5	ATRGAYSNQPQH
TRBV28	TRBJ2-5	ATTGSQETQY
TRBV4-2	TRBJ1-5	ASSPEGDTSNQPQH
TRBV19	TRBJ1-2	ASRDREVGYT
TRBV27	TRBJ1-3	ASRSLGTGNTIY
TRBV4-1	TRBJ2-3	ASSPRTNTDTQY
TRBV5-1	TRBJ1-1	ASSRDPNTEAF
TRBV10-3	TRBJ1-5	AISESSGGVQPQH
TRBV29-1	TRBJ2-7	SVTRTGSSYEQY
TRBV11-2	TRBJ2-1	ASSLRPRGGFNEQF
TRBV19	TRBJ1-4	ASSAPRALGEKLF
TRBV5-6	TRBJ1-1	ASSEGGEPKAF
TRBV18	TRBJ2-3	ASSPLAGGTDTQY
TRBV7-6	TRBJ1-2	ASSPRTGNYGYT
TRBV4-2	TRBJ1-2	ASSPGQGVYGYT
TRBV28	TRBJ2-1	ASSPPGAFNNEQF
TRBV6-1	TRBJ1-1	ASSVGPLGNTEAF
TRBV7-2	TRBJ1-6	ASSLGTIRDSPLH
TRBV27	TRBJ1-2	ASSLKGSGYT
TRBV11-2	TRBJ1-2	ASSSGANLNYGYT
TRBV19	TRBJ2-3	ASSPWDGDTQY
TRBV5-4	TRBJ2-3	ASSSVWTGDADTQY
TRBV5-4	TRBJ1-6	ASSLASPGPSPLH
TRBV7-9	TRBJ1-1	ASSLAPHPSSAF
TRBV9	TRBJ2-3	ASSVRPGNTDTQY